This paragraph reports one T cell receptor beta chain. This CDR3 is also generated by other DNA sequences in the sample. The sample comes from a study of blood T cell repertoires in COVID-19. This table comes from immunoSEQ multiplex PCR, and its TCRdb copy is limited to in-frame clones, with some not included. The repertoire has some 87,000 clones, 85% to 90% of them found once; the top ten carry 3.5% to 5%. Germline CDR1 and CDR2: LNHDA and SQIVND (reference sequence). J was trimmed by 0 bases and V by 6 bases; bases with no gene match: 3. CDR3 length equals 16 residues. Sequencing was done on a sample of peripheral blood. The chain uses TRBV19 and TRBJ2-1, with TRBD2 identical over 12 bases. This clonotype originated in a human donor with COVID-19, enrolled during active disease. The donor label of this sample is uncertain. The CDR3 coding sequence is TGTGCCAGTAGCCCGACTAGCGGGGGCTCCTACAATGAGCAGTTCTTC. Translated: CASSPTSGGSYNEQFF. Variable domain in full (rest from reference TRBV19 and TRBJ2-1): DGGITQSPKYLFRKEGQNVTLSCEQNLNHDAMYWYRQDPGQGLRLIYYSQIVNDFQKGDIAEGYSVSREKKESFPLTVTSAQKNPTAFYLCASSPTSGGSYNEQFFGPGTRLTVL.